The 18 T cell receptor beta chains below were found in one sample sequenced in a study of blood T cell repertoires in COVID-19. Sequencing used immunoSEQ multiplex PCR; TCRdb keeps in-frame clones, though not all of them. Of approximately 330,000 clones in the sample, 90% were seen once. Sequencing was performed on peripheral blood. Receptors originate from a woman aged 40 to 50 with COVID-19, enrolled during active disease.

This chain uses TRBV6-5 with TRBJ1-2, with D perhaps TRBD1 (6 bases). Germline CDR1 reads MNHEY; CDR2 reads SVGAGI. The CDR3 runs to 16 residues. V lost 0 bases and J lost 6, with 17 bases in between. The CDR3 here is CASSYSSGASGDGYTF. The DNA for the CDR3 is TGTGCCAGCAGTTACTCCTCAGGGGCATCAGGTGATGGCTACACCTTC.

The sample holds one count of this clone. The rearrangement links TRBV10-3 to TRBJ2-6; 7 nucleotides match TRBD1. The CDR3 consists of 18 residues. Germline V CDR1 and CDR2: ENHRY, SYGVKD. The J segment lost 2 bases and the V segment lost 4 bases, leaving 11 bases of the junction unmatched. In DNA form, the CDR3 reads TGTGCCATCAGTGGACGGGACAGAAGGGTCCCTGGGGCCAACGTCCTGACTTTC. This translates into CAISGRDRRVPGANVLTF.

This chain connects TRBV28 to TRBJ1-4; a weak D match, TRBD1 (5 bases). V lost 10 bases to trimming and J lost 4 bases, with 13 bases between them. This CDR3 is built from 13 residues. Germline lookup yields CDR1 MDHEN and CDR2 SYDVKM. The CDR3 nucleotides read TGTGCCATCCACGGGGGTAGTAATGAAAAACTGTTTTTT. The encoded protein is CAIHGGSNEKLFF.

This sequence joins TRBV6-5 and TRBJ1-2, with 9 bases fitting TRBD1. Germline-derived CDR1 and CDR2 are MNHEY and SVGAGI. The CDR3 loop spans 14 amino acids. With V trimmed by 5 bases and J by 7 bases, 8 bases remained unmatched. The CDR3: CASSPYRGHGGYTF. The CDR3 DNA follows: TGTGCCAGCAGTCCATACAGGGGGCATGGTGGCTACACCTTC.

The chain is built from TRBV6-2 or TRBV6-3 and TRBJ2-1, with D perhaps matching TRBD2 (5 bases). Germline V CDR1 and CDR2: MNHEY, SVGEGT. Trimming took 0 bases from V and 0 from J, leaving 21 bases between them. There are 20 residues in the CDR3. This CDR3 reads CASSYSLLEEGISSYNEQFF. CDR3 DNA: TGTGCCAGCAGTTACTCGCTACTAGAGGAAGGGATTAGCTCCTACAATGAGCAGTTCTTC.

This CDR3 is CASSRTDSDQPQHF. The CDR3 coding sequence is TGTGCCAGCAGCCGCACGGACTCCGATCAGCCCCAGCATTTT. The chain recombines TRBV27 with TRBJ1-5; D ambiguous. The CDR3 length is 14 residues. V was cut by 6 bases and J by 5 bases, with 14 bases left in between. Germline V lookup: CDR1 MNHEY, CDR2 SMNVEV (reference sequence).

The chain uses TRBV19 and TRBJ1-2; perhaps TRBD1 as D (5 bases). Germline V gene lookup returns CDR1 LNHDA and CDR2 SQIVND (reference sequence). V was clipped by 1 base and J by 2 bases, with 11 bases between them. The CDR3 totals 15 residues. In DNA form, the CDR3 reads TGTGCCAGTAGTATAGTCGGCAGGGCGAACTATGGCTACACCTTC. It codes for CASSIVGRANYGYTF.

Written as DNA, the CDR3 is TGTGCCAGTAGTAACAGACAGGGACGGGACACTGAAGCTTTCTTT. This sequence encodes CASSNRQGRDTEAFF. The V call is TRBV19, the J call TRBJ1-1, with 7 positions matching TRBD1. The germline V gene has CDR1 LNHDA and CDR2 SQIVND (reference sequence). This CDR3 contains 15 residues. With 4 bases clipped from V and 3 bases from J, the junction kept 8 bases outside the gene matches.

The chain recombines TRBV29-1 with TRBJ1-6; D might be TRBD1 (6 bases). V was cut by 2 bases and J by 9 bases, with 11 bases left in between. CDR1 is SQVTM and CDR2 is ANQGSEA in the germline V gene. The length of the CDR3 is 13 residues. The CDR3: CSVELSRGSPLHF. Here the CDR3 DNA reads TGCAGCGTTGAATTATCCAGGGGTTCACCCCTCCACTTT.

V usage is TRBV9 and J usage is TRBJ2-1, with D maybe TRBD1 (6 bases). The CDR3 contains 14 residues. V gave up 3 bases and J gave up 2 bases, with 9 bases separating them. Per the germline V gene, CDR1 is SGDLS and CDR2 is YYNGEE. The CDR3 DNA reads TGTGCCAGCAGCGCGCAGGGGACCTACAATGAGCAGTTCTTC. As protein: CASSAQGTYNEQFF.

This clone appeared a single time. The gene calls are TRBV30 and TRBJ1-2; 10 positions agree with TRBD1. The CDR3 is made up of 13 amino acids. V lost 4 bases and J lost 8; bases outside the gene matches: 7. Germline V gives CDR1 GTSNPN, CDR2 SVGIG (reference sequence). Here the CDR3 DNA reads TGTGCCTGGATTGGACAGGGGGGATACGGCTACACCTTC. This translates into CAWIGQGGYGYTF.

The J gene is TRBJ1-2, the V gene TRBV5-1, with a weak D call TRBD1 (6 bases). Germline lookup yields CDR1 SGHRS and CDR2 YFSETQ. V lost 2 bases to trimming and J lost 2 bases, with 10 bases between them. The CDR3 has 14 residues. The CDR3 nucleotides are TGCGCCAGCAGCTTAACCGACAGGAACTATGGCTACACCTTC. It translates to CASSLTDRNYGYTF.

The V gene is TRBV29-1, the J gene TRBJ1-1; D may be TRBD1 (5 bases). Germline CDR1 is SQVTM and CDR2 is ANQGSEA. Trimming shortened V by 2 bases and J by 2 bases, and 9 bases separated the two germline ends. The CDR3 loop spans 13 amino acids. This CDR3 is CSVERQGNTEAFF. As DNA, the CDR3 is TGCAGCGTTGAACGGCAGGGAAACACTGAAGCTTTCTTT.

Remarks on this clone: The identical CDR3 is also encoded by other nucleotide sequences in the sample. The J gene is TRBJ2-7, the V gene TRBV5-1; D call uncertain. V lost 0 bases and J 1 base, leaving 5 bases between the germline ends. CDR3 length: 13 residues. CDR1 and CDR2 from the germline V gene are SGHRS and YFSETQ. CDR3 DNA sequence: TGCGCCAGCAGCTTGGCCAGTTCCTACGAGCAGTACTTC. It translates to CASSLASSYEQYF.

The chain couples TRBV19 to TRBJ1-4, with D unresolved. Trimming stripped 6 bases from V and 7 bases from J, with 18 bases between. The CDR3 length is 15 residues. Germline lookup yields CDR1 LNHDA and CDR2 SQIVND (reference sequence). This CDR3 reads CASRTFITSGEKLFF. The DNA of the CDR3 is TGTGCCAGTAGAACATTTATCACGTCAGGTGAAAAACTGTTTTTT. Filled out from reference TRBV19 and TRBJ1-4, the complete variable domain reads DGGITQSPKYLFRKEGQNVTLSCEQNLNHDAMYWYRQDPGQGLRLIYYSQIVNDFQKGDIAEGYSVSREKKESFPLTVTSAQKNPTAFYLCASRTFITSGEKLFFGSGTQLSVL.

This chain uses TRBV27 with TRBJ2-7; TRBD2 aligns across 10 bases. With 7 bases clipped from V and 3 bases from J, the junction kept 24 bases outside the gene matches. Germline assignment: CDR1 MNHEY and CDR2 SMNVEV (reference sequence). The CDR3 length is 20 residues. The DNA for the CDR3 is TGTGCCAGCACCCCTCTCCTCCCCAAGCGGGGGGGTCTGCGGCTCTACGAGCAGTACTTC. Translating it yields CASTPLLPKRGGLRLYEQYF.

This chain joins TRBV7-2 and TRBJ1-6; D possibly corresponds to TRBD1 (6 bases). With 2 bases removed from V and 8 bases from J, the gap between germline ends came to 25 bases. Per the germline V gene, CDR1 is SGHTA and CDR2 is FQGNSA. The CDR3 has 19 residues. The CDR3 protein is CASSLNHRDRTGIYSPLHF. CDR3 in DNA: TGTGCCAGCAGCTTAAACCACCGGGACCGTACAGGGATTTATTCACCCCTCCACTTT.

The rearrangement uses TRBV12-3 or TRBV12-4 and TRBJ1-1; a weak D match, TRBD1 (5 bases). The CDR3 is 13 amino acids. Trimming shortened V by 2 bases and J by 4 bases, and 8 bases separated the two germline ends. The CDR3 DNA reads TGTGCCAGCAGTTTAAGGGGCCCCACTGAAGCTTTCTTT. It specifies CASSLRGPTEAFF.